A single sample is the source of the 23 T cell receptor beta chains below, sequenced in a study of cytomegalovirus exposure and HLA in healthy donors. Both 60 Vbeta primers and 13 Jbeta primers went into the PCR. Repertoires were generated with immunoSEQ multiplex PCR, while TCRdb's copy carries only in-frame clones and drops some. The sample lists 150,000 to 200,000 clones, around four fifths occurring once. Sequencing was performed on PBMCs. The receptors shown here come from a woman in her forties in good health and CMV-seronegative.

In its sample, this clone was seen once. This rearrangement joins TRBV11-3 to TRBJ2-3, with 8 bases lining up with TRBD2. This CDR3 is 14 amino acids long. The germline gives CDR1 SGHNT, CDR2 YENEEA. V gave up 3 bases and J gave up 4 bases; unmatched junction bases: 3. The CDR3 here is CASSFGLASDTQYF. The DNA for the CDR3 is TGTGCCAGCAGCTTTGGACTAGCCTCAGATACGCAGTATTTT.

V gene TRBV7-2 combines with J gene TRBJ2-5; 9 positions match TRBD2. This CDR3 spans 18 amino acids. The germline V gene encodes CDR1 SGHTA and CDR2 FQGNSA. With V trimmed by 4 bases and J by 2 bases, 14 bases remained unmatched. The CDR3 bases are TGTGCCAGCAGCTCCTCCCGAAGGACTAGCGACGATCAAGAGACCCAGTACTTC. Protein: CASSSSRRTSDDQETQYF.

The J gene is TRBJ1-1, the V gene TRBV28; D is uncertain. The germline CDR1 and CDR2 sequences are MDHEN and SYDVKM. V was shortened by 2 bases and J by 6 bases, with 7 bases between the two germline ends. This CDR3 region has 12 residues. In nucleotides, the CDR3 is TGTGCCAGCAGTTTAGTCAGCGCTGAAGCTTTCTTT. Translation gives CASSLVSAEAFF.

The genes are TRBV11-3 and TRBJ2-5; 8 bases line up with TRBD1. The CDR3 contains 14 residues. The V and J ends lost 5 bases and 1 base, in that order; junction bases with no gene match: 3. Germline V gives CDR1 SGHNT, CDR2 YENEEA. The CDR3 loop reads CASSQTGGQETQYF. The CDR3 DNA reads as TGTGCCAGCAGCCAAACAGGGGGCCAAGAGACCCAGTACTTC.

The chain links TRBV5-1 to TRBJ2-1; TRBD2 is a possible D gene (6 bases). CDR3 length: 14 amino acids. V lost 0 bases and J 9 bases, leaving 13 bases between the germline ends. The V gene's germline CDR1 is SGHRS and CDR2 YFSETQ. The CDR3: CASSLGRDFGEQFF. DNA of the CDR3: TGCGCCAGCAGCTTGGGGCGGGATTTTGGTGAGCAGTTCTTC.

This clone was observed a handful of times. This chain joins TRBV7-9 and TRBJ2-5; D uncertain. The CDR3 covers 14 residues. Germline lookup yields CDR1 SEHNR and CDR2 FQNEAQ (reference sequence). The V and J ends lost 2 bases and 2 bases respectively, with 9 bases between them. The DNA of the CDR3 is TGTGCCAGCAGCTTATGGAGCCAGCAAGAGACCCAGTACTTC. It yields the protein CASSLWSQQETQYF.

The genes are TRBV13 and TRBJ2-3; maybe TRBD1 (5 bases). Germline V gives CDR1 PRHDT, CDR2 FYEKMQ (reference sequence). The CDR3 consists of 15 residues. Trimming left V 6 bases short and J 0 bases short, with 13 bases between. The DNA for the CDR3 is TGTGCCAGCAGGGGGAACAGGATTAGCACAGATACGCAGTATTTT. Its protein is CASRGNRISTDTQYF.

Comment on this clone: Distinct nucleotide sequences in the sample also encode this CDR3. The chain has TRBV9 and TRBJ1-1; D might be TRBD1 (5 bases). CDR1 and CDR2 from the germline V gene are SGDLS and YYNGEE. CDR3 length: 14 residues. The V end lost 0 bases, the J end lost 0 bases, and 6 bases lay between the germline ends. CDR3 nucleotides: TGTGCCAGCAGCGTAGACAGGATGAACACTGAAGCTTTCTTT. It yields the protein CASSVDRMNTEAFF.

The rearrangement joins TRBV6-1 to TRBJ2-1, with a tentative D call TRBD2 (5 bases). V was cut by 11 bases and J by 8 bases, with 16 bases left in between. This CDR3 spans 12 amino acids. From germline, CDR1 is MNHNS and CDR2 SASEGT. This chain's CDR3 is CASRIFGDEQFF. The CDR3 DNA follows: TGTGCCTCCCGTATATTCGGGGATGAGCAGTTCTTC.

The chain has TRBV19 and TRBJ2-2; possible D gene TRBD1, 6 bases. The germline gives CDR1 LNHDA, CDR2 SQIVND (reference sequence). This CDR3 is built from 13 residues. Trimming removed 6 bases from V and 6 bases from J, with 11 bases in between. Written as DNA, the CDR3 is TGTGCCAGTAGAAACAGGGTACCCGGGGAGCTGTTTTTT. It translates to CASRNRVPGELFF.

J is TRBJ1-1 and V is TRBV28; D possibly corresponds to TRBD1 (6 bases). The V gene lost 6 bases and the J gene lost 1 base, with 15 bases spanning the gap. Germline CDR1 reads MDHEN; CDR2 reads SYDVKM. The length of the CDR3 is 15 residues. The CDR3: CASSLGGLGNTEAFF. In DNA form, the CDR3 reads TGTGCCAGCAGCCTAGGGGGATTGGGGAACACTGAAGCTTTCTTT.

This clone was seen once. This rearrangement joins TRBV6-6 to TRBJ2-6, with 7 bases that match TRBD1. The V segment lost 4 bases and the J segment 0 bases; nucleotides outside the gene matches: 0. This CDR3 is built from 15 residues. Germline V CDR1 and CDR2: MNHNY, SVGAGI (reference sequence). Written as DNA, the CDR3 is TGTGCCAGCAGTTGGGACAGCTCTGGGGCCAACGTCCTGACTTTC. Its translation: CASSWDSSGANVLTF.

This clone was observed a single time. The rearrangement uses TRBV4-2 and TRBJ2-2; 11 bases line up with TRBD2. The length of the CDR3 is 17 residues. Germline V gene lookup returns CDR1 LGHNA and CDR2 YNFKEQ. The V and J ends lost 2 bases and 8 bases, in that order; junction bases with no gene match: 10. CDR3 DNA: TGTGCCAGCAGCCAATTAACCGAGACTAGCGGGATGGGGGAGCTGTTTTTT. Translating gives CASSQLTETSGMGELFF.

In DNA, the CDR3 is TGTGCCAGCAGTCCGCCAGGGTTTAGGACCACTGAAGCTTTCTTT. This encodes CASSPPGFRTTEAFF. The genes are TRBV7-9 and TRBJ1-1; possible D gene TRBD1, 5 bases. The CDR3 is 15 amino acids. The V gene's germline CDR1 is SEHNR and CDR2 FQNEAQ (reference sequence). The V end lost 6 bases, the J end lost 4 bases, and 18 bases lay between the germline ends.

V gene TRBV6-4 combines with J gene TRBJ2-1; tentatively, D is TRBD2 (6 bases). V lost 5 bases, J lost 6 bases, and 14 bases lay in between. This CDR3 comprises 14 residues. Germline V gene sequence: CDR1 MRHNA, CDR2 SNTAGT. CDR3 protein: CASSSSGTLNEQFF. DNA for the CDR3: TGTGCCAGCAGTTCCTCCGGGACTCTCAATGAGCAGTTCTTC.

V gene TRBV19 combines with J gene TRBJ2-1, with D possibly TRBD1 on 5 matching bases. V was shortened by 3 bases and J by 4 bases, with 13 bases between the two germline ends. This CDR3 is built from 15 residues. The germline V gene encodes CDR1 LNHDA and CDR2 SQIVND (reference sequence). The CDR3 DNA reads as TGTGCCAGTAGTATCGTGGGGCTGGGATACAATGAGCAGTTCTTC. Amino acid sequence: CASSIVGLGYNEQFF.

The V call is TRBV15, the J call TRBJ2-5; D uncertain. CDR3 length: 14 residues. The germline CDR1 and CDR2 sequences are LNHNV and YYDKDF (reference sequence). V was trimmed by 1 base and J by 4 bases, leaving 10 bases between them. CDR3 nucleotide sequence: TGTGCCACCAGCAGAGCCTCCACTGGAGAGACCCAGTACTTC. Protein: CATSRASTGETQYF.

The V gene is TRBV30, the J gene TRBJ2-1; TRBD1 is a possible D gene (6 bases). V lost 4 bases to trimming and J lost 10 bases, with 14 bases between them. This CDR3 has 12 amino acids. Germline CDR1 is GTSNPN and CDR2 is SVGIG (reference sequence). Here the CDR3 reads CAWTNRVWEQFF. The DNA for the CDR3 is TGTGCCTGGACGAACAGGGTATGGGAGCAGTTCTTC.

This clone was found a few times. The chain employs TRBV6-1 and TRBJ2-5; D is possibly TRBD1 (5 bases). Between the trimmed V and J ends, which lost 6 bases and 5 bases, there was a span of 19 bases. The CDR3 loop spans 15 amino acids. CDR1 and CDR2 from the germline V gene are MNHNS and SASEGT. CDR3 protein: CASSTSQGVGETQYF. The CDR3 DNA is TGTGCCAGCAGCACCTCCCAGGGCGTCGGGGAGACCCAGTACTTC.

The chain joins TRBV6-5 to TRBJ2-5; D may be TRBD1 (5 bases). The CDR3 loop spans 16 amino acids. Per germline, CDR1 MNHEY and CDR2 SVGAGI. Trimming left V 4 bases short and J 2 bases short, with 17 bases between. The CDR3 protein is CASSSPPGPEQETQYF. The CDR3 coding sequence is TGTGCCAGCAGTTCACCCCCAGGGCCCGAACAAGAGACCCAGTACTTC.

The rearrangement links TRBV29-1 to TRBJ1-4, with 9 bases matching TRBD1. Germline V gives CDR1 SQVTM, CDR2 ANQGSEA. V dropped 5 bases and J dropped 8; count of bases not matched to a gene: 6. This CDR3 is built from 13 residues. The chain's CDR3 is CSVSDRGGEKLFF. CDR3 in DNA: TGCAGCGTTTCGGACAGGGGTGGGGAAAAACTGTTTTTT.

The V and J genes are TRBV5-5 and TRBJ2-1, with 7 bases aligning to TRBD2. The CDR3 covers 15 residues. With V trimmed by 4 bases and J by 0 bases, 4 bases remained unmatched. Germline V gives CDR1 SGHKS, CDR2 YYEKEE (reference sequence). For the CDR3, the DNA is TGTGCCAGCAGCCTAGCGGTGAGCTCCTACAATGAGCAGTTCTTC. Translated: CASSLAVSSYNEQFF.

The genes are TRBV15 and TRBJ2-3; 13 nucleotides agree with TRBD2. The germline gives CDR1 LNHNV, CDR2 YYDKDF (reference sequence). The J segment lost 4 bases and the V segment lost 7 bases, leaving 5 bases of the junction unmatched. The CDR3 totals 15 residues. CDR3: CATNRGLAGPDTQYF. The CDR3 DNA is TGTGCCACCAACCGGGGACTAGCGGGACCAGATACGCAGTATTTT.